Each of the 20 T cell receptor beta chains below was sequenced from the same sample in a study of graft-versus-host responses after intestinal transplantation. No antigen is known for these receptors. Using immunoSEQ multiplex PCR, the repertoire was profiled, and TCRdb retains in-frame clones only, with some absent. The data show approximately 70,000 clones, 70% to 90% seen once. The specimen was unstimulated CD8+ T cells sorted from spleen or lymph node cells, collected before intestinal transplant. Source of these receptors: a human donor who received an intestinal transplant.

The V gene is TRBV10-2, the J gene TRBJ2-3; TRBD2 agrees at 12 bases. The junction had 12 bases not matched to a gene; V was cut back by 2 bases and J by 0 bases. Germline CDR1 is WSHSY and CDR2 is SAAADI. The CDR3 runs to 20 residues. In DNA form, the CDR3 reads TGCGCCAGCAGTGAGGCCATTGGGTCTAGCGGGGGGGCGAGCACAGATACGCAGTATTTT. It yields the protein CASSEAIGSSGGASTDTQYF.

The chain uses TRBV6-1 and TRBJ2-7; 7 bases line up with TRBD2. The CDR3 runs 14 residues. V lost 7 bases and J lost 2; bases outside the gene matches: 8. Germline CDR1 MNHNS, CDR2 SASEGT. The CDR3 spells CASNPTSRAYEQYF. CDR3 nucleotide sequence: TGTGCCAGCAACCCGACTAGCCGGGCCTACGAGCAGTACTTC.

This chain links TRBV18 with TRBJ2-5, with D perhaps matching TRBD2 (6 bases). This CDR3 has 15 residues. V lost 3 bases, J lost 7 bases, and 18 bases lay in between. Germline CDR1 KGHSH, CDR2 LQKENI. The CDR3, as DNA: TGTGCCAGCTCACCCGGGAGTGGACTATTGGGGACCCAGTACTTC. It codes for CASSPGSGLLGTQYF.

The genes are TRBV28 and TRBJ2-1; 8 bases map to TRBD2. Germline CDR1 reads MDHEN; CDR2 reads SYDVKM. Trimming removed 5 bases from V and 5 bases from J; junction bases left unmatched: 14. The CDR3 has 17 amino acids. For the CDR3, the DNA is TGTGCCAGCAGTCCCTCCCCCCCCTCGGGAGGGCACAATGAGCAGTTCTTC. Encoded protein: CASSPSPPSGGHNEQFF.

This clone showed up many times. J is TRBJ2-1 and V is TRBV4-2; TRBD2 matches 12 bases. Germline loops: CDR1 LGHNA, CDR2 YNFKEQ. The V gene end was trimmed by 0 bases and the J gene end by 4 bases; junction bases not matched to a gene: 4. The CDR3 covers 17 residues. Here the CDR3 DNA reads TGTGCCAGCAGCCAAGAGGTGGGACTAGCGGGTTACAATGAGCAGTTCTTC. Residues: CASSQEVGLAGYNEQFF.

This rearrangement joins TRBV7-9 to TRBJ1-2; 8 nucleotides agree with TRBD1. J lost 4 bases, V lost 2 bases, and 6 bases had no gene match. Germline CDR1 reads SEHNR; CDR2 reads FQNEAQ (reference sequence). This CDR3 has 15 residues. CDR3 sequence reads: CASSLLRGRGYGYTF. The CDR3 DNA sequence: TGTGCCAGCAGCTTACTCAGGGGGCGAGGCTATGGCTACACCTTC.

For this clone: Because the CDR3's place on the DNA is in doubt, the DNA is left out and the CDR3 is given as listed by TCRdb. This rearrangement joins TRBV5-7 to TRBJ1-2; the table assigns TRBD1, which was not confirmed against the DNA. TRBV5-7 is an ORF, with its function uncertain. The CDR3 spans 17 residues, counting both ends. CDR3 region: CASSLIWTRPLIYGYTF.

In its sample, this clone was seen once. The same CDR3 also results from other DNA sequences found in this sample. The rearrangement joins TRBV9 to TRBJ2-3, with 11 bases lining up with TRBD2. CDR1 SGDLS and CDR2 YYNGEE come from the germline V gene. J gave up 3 bases and V 2 bases, and 2 bases lay outside the gene matches. The CDR3 has 15 residues. CDR3 residues: CASSVSGGVTDTQYF. The CDR3 DNA reads as TGTGCCAGCAGCGTTAGCGGGGGGGTTACAGATACGCAGTATTTT.

The rearrangement joins TRBV15 to TRBJ2-2; 10 bases are a match to TRBD2. The CDR3 spans 17 residues. The V and J ends lost 0 bases and 7 bases, in that order; junction bases with no gene match: 8. The germline V gene has CDR1 LNHNV and CDR2 YYDKDF (reference sequence). The CDR3 loop is CATSRDSAGGPIGELFF. In DNA form, the CDR3 reads TGTGCCACCAGCAGAGATTCAGCGGGAGGGCCGATCGGGGAGCTGTTTTTT.

This clone was counted once. The V gene is TRBV28, the J gene TRBJ2-2, with D unclear. V lost 5 bases to trimming and J lost 2 bases, with 15 bases between them. The CDR3 runs to 16 residues. Germline V gene lookup returns CDR1 MDHEN and CDR2 SYDVKM. The CDR3 here is CASSTTLEPNTGELFF. CDR3 bases: TGTGCCAGCAGTACTACCCTTGAACCCAACACCGGGGAGCTGTTTTTT.

J is TRBJ1-2 and V is TRBV14; 11 bases align to TRBD1. The junction had 13 bases not matched to a gene; V was cut back by 1 base and J by 6 bases. CDR1 is SGHDN and CDR2 is FVKESK in the germline V gene. There are 18 residues in the CDR3. The CDR3 region is CASSQATGGTGGKDGYTF. In DNA, the CDR3 is TGTGCCAGCAGCCAAGCCACGGGGGGGACAGGGGGAAAGGATGGCTACACCTTC.

V and J are TRBV27 and TRBJ2-3, with D possibly TRBD1 on 6 matching bases. The germline gives CDR1 MNHEY, CDR2 SMNVEV (reference sequence). V was clipped by 2 bases and J by 3 bases, with 9 bases between them. This CDR3 spans 14 amino acids. The CDR3 spells CASSLGGPTDTQYF. DNA of the CDR3: TGTGCCAGCAGTTTAGGGGGCCCGACAGATACGCAGTATTTT.

V usage is TRBV4-2 and J usage is TRBJ2-1; D ambiguous. With 3 bases removed from V and 6 bases from J, the gap between germline ends came to 3 bases. The CDR3 runs 11 residues. Germline lookup yields CDR1 LGHNA and CDR2 YNFKEQ. CDR3 loop: CASSQSNEQFF. Here the CDR3 DNA reads TGTGCCAGCAGCCAGAGCAATGAGCAGTTCTTC.

This clone was counted a single time. The chain has TRBV27 and TRBJ2-7, with a possible D match to TRBD1 (6 bases). In germline, CDR1 is MNHEY, CDR2 SMNVEV (reference sequence). The CDR3 loop spans 13 amino acids. Trimming removed 5 bases from V and 3 bases from J, with 11 bases in between. Here the CDR3 DNA reads TGTGCCAGCAGTCCTCAGGGGTTCTACGAGCAGTACTTC. This codes for CASSPQGFYEQYF.

This clone turned up a few times. This sequence joins TRBV5-6 and TRBJ2-7, with D perhaps TRBD2 (5 bases). With 1 base removed from V and 2 bases from J, the gap between germline ends came to 16 bases. Looked up from germline, CDR1 is SGHDT and CDR2 is YYEEEE. This CDR3 spans 16 amino acids. The CDR3 nucleotides are TGTGCCAGCAGCTTGTTCGCTTGGGCCGGGACCTACGAGCAGTACTTC. It yields the protein CASSLFAWAGTYEQYF.

The rearrangement joins TRBV4-2 to TRBJ2-1, with 7 bases matching TRBD2. CDR1 is LGHNA, CDR2 YNFKEQ, per germline. With 4 bases clipped from V and 6 bases from J, the junction kept 15 bases outside the gene matches. This CDR3 is 17 amino acids long. CDR3 residues: CASSPRGGGRAGNEQFF. The CDR3 bases are TGTGCCAGCAGCCCGCGTGGCGGCGGGAGAGCCGGCAATGAGCAGTTCTTC.

The genes are TRBV7-8 and TRBJ2-7; TRBD1 matches at 9 bases. Germline assignment: CDR1 SGHVS and CDR2 FQNEAQ. J gave up 2 bases and V 9 bases, and 11 bases lay outside the gene matches. The CDR3 length is 15 residues. The CDR3: CASGHGTGSAYEQYF. In nucleotides, the CDR3 is TGTGCCAGTGGACACGGGACAGGGAGTGCCTACGAGCAGTACTTC.

This chain joins TRBV18 and TRBJ2-7; maybe TRBD2 (6 bases). Germline V gene sequence: CDR1 KGHSH, CDR2 LQKENI. The CDR3 loop spans 14 amino acids. V lost 0 bases and J 0 bases, leaving 6 bases between the germline ends. Here the CDR3 DNA reads TGTGCCAGCTCACCACCCGGGAGCTCCTACGAGCAGTACTTC. Protein sequence: CASSPPGSSYEQYF.

This chain connects TRBV2 to TRBJ2-7; 10 bases are a match to TRBD2. Losses at the gene ends were 2 bases for V and 4 bases for J; bases not matched to a gene: 11. The germline V gene encodes CDR1 SNHLY and CDR2 FYNNEI. The CDR3 is 17 residues long. The CDR3 spells CASSEFLSGRAIYEQYF. For the CDR3, the DNA is TGTGCCAGCAGTGAATTCCTCAGCGGGAGGGCCATTTACGAGCAGTACTTC.

Here the CDR3 DNA reads TGCGCCAGCAGCCAAGGGTCCCTAGCGAACGGGGAGCTGTTTTTT. Translating gives CASSQGSLANGELFF. The chain combines TRBV4-1 with TRBJ2-2; D perhaps matches TRBD2 (6 bases). Per germline, CDR1 MGHRA and CDR2 YSYEKL. V lost 1 base and J lost 7, with 13 bases in between. The CDR3 has 15 amino acids.